This TCR beta chain was identified during a study of blood T cell repertoires in COVID-19. Study at large: From the United States, Italy and Spain came samples of acute and convalescent COVID-19. PBMCs, B-cell-depleted T cells, or T cells provided the cDNA or gDNA that made up the material.

Original analysis: Reference gene primer amplification gave estimated nucleated cell counts. Generated by immunoSEQ multiplex PCR, the TCRdb table keeps only in-frame clones and is missing some. V, J and clone size are those of that table, while D and trimming were read from the DNA. The sample contains 150,000 or so clones, under 85% of which appear only once. CDR1 MNHEY and CDR2 SVGAGI come from the germline V gene. CDR3 length equals 15 residues. V was pared by 2 bases and J by 0 bases, with 11 bases between. Seattle-derived patients entered the study during active infection and were followed longitudinally.

This sequence originates from a man between 60 and 75 years old with COVID-19, enrolled during active disease. The rearrangement joins TRBV6-5 to TRBJ2-7; maybe TRBD1 (5 bases). The specimen was peripheral blood. The CDR3: CASSYQTANSYEQYF. As DNA, the CDR3 is TGTGCCAGCAGTTACCAGACAGCCAACTCCTACGAGCAGTACTTC.